Listed below are T cell receptor beta chains from one sample, sequenced in a study of chemoradiotherapy in HPV16-positive cancers. Generated by immunoSEQ multiplex PCR, the TCRdb table keeps only in-frame clones and is missing some. The sample shows some 13,000 clones, 65% to 85% of them seen only once. The sample was collected from a patient who underwent chemoradiotherapy. All receptors derive from a human donor with HPV-associated anogenital cancer. The CDR3 runs from the conserved cysteine through the conserved F or W. A D gene is named only where the DNA matches it firmly. Some rows have no size entry. The others give once, few or many, or a class for an expanded clone.

V: TRBV7-9; J: TRBJ1-1; size: .; D: .; DNA: TGTGCCAGCAGCCGGACAGCCATGAACACTGAAGCTTTCTTT; CDR3: CASSRTAMNTEAFF
V: TRBV28; J: TRBJ1-5; size: .; D: TRBD1; DNA: TGTGCCAGCAGCAAGACAGGGTGGAATCAGCCCCAGCATTTT; CDR3: CASSKTGWNQPQHF
V: TRBV19; J: TRBJ1-1; size: .; D: TRBD1; DNA: TGTGCCAGTAGTATCCTAGGGGGCGACTTTAACACTGAAGCTTTCTTT; CDR3: CASSILGGDFNTEAFF
V: TRBV4-2; J: TRBJ1-1; size: .; D: .; DNA: TGTGCCAGCAGCCCCTCGGACGGGGCTGAAGCTTTCTTT; CDR3: CASSPSDGAEAFF
V: TRBV19; J: TRBJ1-1; size: .; D: .; DNA: TGTGCCAGCACCCAATCGGGGGGGCGCCGGACTGAAGCTTTCTTT; CDR3: CASTQSGGRRTEAFF
V: TRBV4-1; J: TRBJ2-2; size: .; D: TRBD2; DNA: TGCGCCAGCAGCCAAGAACCCGGGGGGGCTCGGGGGGAGCTGTTTTTT; CDR3: CASSQEPGGARGELFF
V: TRBV19; J: TRBJ2-3; size: .; D: TRBD1; DNA: TGTGCCAGTAGTAATTCCGGGACAGGGGGGGATACGCAGTATTTT; CDR3: CASSNSGTGGDTQYF
V: TRBV15; J: TRBJ1-5; size: .; D: .; DNA: TGTGCCACCAGCAGCACTTATGGGGTAGGACAGCCCCAGCATTTT; CDR3: CATSSTYGVGQPQHF
V: TRBV15; J: TRBJ1-3; size: .; D: TRBD1; DNA: TGTGCCACCGGAAACAGGGGTCGGTCTACGGGAAACACCATATATTTT; CDR3: CATGNRGRSTGNTIYF
V: TRBV6-5; J: TRBJ2-4; size: .; D: TRBD2; DNA: TGTGCCAGCAGACAGACTAGCGGGGTCGAAAACATTCAGTACTTC; CDR3: CASRQTSGVENIQYF
V: TRBV10-3; J: TRBJ2-3; size: .; D: .; DNA: TGTGCCATCCGCAGCACAGATACGCAGTATTTT; CDR3: CAIRSTDTQYF
V: TRBV7-6; J: TRBJ1-1; size: .; D: TRBD1; DNA: TGTGCCAGCAGCTCGGAACTCGGACAGGCGGGACCTGAAGCTTTCTTT; CDR3: CASSSELGQAGPEAFF
V: TRBV6-5; J: TRBJ2-5; size: .; D: TRBD2; DNA: TGTGCCAGCAGTGATCCGGGACTAGCTCGTGAGCAGTACTTC; CDR3: CASSDPGLAREQYF
V: TRBV4-2; J: TRBJ2-1; size: few; D: .; DNA: TGTGCCAGCTTGAGCTCCTACAATGAGCAGTTCTTC; CDR3: CASLSSYNEQFF
V: TRBV27; J: TRBJ2-1; size: .; D: TRBD2; DNA: TGTGCCAGCAGTTTATCCGTCGGACTAGGACCTTACAATGAGCAGTTCTTC; CDR3: CASSLSVGLGPYNEQFF
V: TRBV7-9; J: TRBJ1-6; size: .; D: TRBD1; DNA: TGTGCCAGCAGCACCGGGACAGGAACTACCCTCCACTTT; CDR3: CASSTGTGTTLHF
V: TRBV4-3; J: TRBJ1-6; size: .; D: .; DNA: TGCGCCAGCAGCCAAGGACACGTTAATTCACCCCTCCACTTT; CDR3: CASSQGHVNSPLHF
V: TRBV30; J: TRBJ1-4; size: .; D: .; DNA: TGTGCCTGGAGGGATTACAACTATGGTGGACTGTTTTTT; CDR3: CAWRDYNYGGLFF
V: TRBV7-3; J: TRBJ1-2; size: .; D: .; DNA: TGTGCCAGCAGCTTAACCTCAACTGGGGGCTACACCTTC; CDR3: CASSLTSTGGYTF
V: TRBV6-4; J: TRBJ2-3; size: .; D: .; DNA: TGTGCCAGCAGACCAGAGCGTGGCACAGATACGCAGTATTTT; CDR3: CASRPERGTDTQYF
V: TRBV6-1; J: TRBJ2-7; size: .; D: .; DNA: TGTGCCAGCAGCGACCCGGGGTTAACCTACGAGCAGTACTTC; CDR3: CASSDPGLTYEQYF
V: TRBV7-9; J: TRBJ2-5; size: .; D: TRBD1; DNA: TGTGCCAGCAGAGTACAGGGGCGGGAGACCCAGTACTTC; CDR3: CASRVQGRETQYF
V: TRBV5-1; J: TRBJ2-3; size: once; D: TRBD2; DNA: TGCGCCAGCAGCTCCAGACTAGCGGGGGGCCGCGGGGATACGCAGTATTTT; CDR3: CASSSRLAGGRGDTQYF
V: TRBV2; J: TRBJ1-5; size: few; D: .; DNA: TGTGCCAGCAGTGGTCAGGGGTATAGCAATCAGCCCCAGCATTTT; CDR3: CASSGQGYSNQPQHF
V: TRBV28; J: TRBJ2-1; size: .; D: .; DNA: TGTGCCAGCAAAAGGACTGAGAATGAGCAGTTCTTC; CDR3: CASKRTENEQFF
V: TRBV5-1; J: TRBJ2-1; size: .; D: .; DNA: TGCGCCAGCAGCTTGAATTTGGGGGTCGTTTCCTACAATGAGCAGTTCTTC; CDR3: CASSLNLGVVSYNEQFF
V: TRBV7-2; J: TRBJ1-4; size: .; D: .; DNA: TGTGCCAGCAGCCCCCTCATCGGGAGGGGGAATGAAAAACTGTTTTTT; CDR3: CASSPLIGRGNEKLFF